The 4 T cell receptor beta chains given below trace back to one sample, sequenced in a study of blood T cell repertoires in COVID-19. Clones were sequenced by immunoSEQ multiplex PCR, and TCRdb holds only the in-frame ones, with some missing. The data hold 380,000 or so clones, with 70% to 90% observed a single time. The sample was peripheral blood. These receptor sequences come from a woman aged 55-75 years with COVID-19, enrolled during active disease.

This chain joins TRBV27 and TRBJ1-4, with no clear D. The CDR3 is 14 amino acids. CDR1 and CDR2 (germline): MNHEY, SMNVEV (reference sequence). Deletions cut 5 bases from V and 8 bases from J, with 15 bases between. The CDR3 is CASSRRGTGEKLFF. CDR3 coding DNA: TGTGCCAGCAGTCGGCGCGGCACGGGGGAAAAACTGTTTTTT. The full variable domain, its missing parts supplied by reference TRBV27 and TRBJ1-4, is EAQVTQNPRYLITVTGKKLTVTCSQNMNHEYMSWYRQDPGLGLRQIYYSMNVEVTDKGDVPEGYKVSRKEKRNFPLILESPSPNQTSLYFCASSRRGTGEKLFFGSGTQLSVL.

The gene calls are TRBV13 and TRBJ2-7, with a possible D match to TRBD2 (6 bases). Trimming pared 2 bases from V and 5 bases from J, leaving 19 bases between. This CDR3 region has 16 residues. Germline CDR1 is PRHDT and CDR2 is FYEKMQ (reference sequence). The CDR3 reads CASSLFIEAGRDEQYF. The CDR3 DNA sequence: TGTGCCAGCAGCTTATTCATTGAGGCGGGGCGGGACGAGCAGTACTTC.

J is TRBJ1-1 and V is TRBV6-5; D unclear. The V gene lost 6 bases and the J gene lost 4 bases, with 18 bases spanning the gap. This CDR3 has 15 amino acids. Germline lookup yields CDR1 MNHEY and CDR2 SVGAGI. The CDR3 DNA sequence: TGTGCCAGCAGGAAGACTACTATCTTTGCCACTGAAGCTTTCTTT. Its protein product is CASRKTTIFATEAFF.

The rearrangement uses TRBV19 and TRBJ1-2; D may be TRBD1 (5 bases). Trimming took off 3 bases at V and 2 bases at J, with 10 bases between the two ends. This CDR3 has 14 residues. In germline, CDR1 is LNHDA, CDR2 SQIVND (reference sequence). The CDR3 nucleotides read TGTGCCAGTAGTATGGCGGCAGGGAACTATGGCTACACCTTC. Translation: CASSMAAGNYGYTF. The full variable domain, rest sourced from reference TRBV19 and TRBJ1-2, is DGGITQSPKYLFRKEGQNVTLSCEQNLNHDAMYWYRQDPGQGLRLIYYSQIVNDFQKGDIAEGYSVSREKKESFPLTVTSAQKNPTAFYLCASSMAAGNYGYTFGSGTRLTVV.